Below are 21 T cell receptor beta chains sequenced from a single sample in a study of blood T cell repertoires in COVID-19. The method was immunoSEQ multiplex PCR; TCRdb's version includes in-frame clones alone and lacks a portion of them. The sample includes approximately 180,000 clones, 70% to 90% of them seen just once. What was sequenced was peripheral blood. The receptors stem from a man aged 55 to 69 with active or convalescent COVID-19.

The chain employs TRBV10-1 and TRBJ1-1, with 7 positions matching TRBD1. The CDR3 totals 17 residues. Germline V gene data show CDR1 as WNHNN and CDR2 as SYGVQD (reference sequence). V dropped 2 bases and J dropped 0; count of bases not matched to a gene: 9. The CDR3 spells CASSENLGQPMNTEAFF. CDR3 DNA sequence: TGCGCCAGCAGTGAGAACCTGGGACAGCCTATGAACACTGAAGCTTTCTTT.

V is TRBV10-1 and J is TRBJ2-3; maybe TRBD1 (6 bases). Trimming left V 4 bases short and J 0 bases short, with 17 bases between. The CDR3 covers 17 residues. Germline CDR1 is WNHNN and CDR2 is SYGVQD (reference sequence). CDR3 in amino acids: CASSAHTGYVSTDTQYF. The CDR3 coding sequence is TGCGCCAGCAGTGCACATACAGGGTATGTGAGCACAGATACGCAGTATTTT.

V gene TRBV5-1 combines with J gene TRBJ2-3; 11 bases fit TRBD2. Germline V gene lookup returns CDR1 SGHRS and CDR2 YFSETQ. V lost 4 bases to trimming and J lost 0 bases; unmatched junction nucleotides: 7. The CDR3 length is 17 residues. CDR3 region: CASSPGLAVDSTDTQYF. In DNA, the CDR3 is TGCGCCAGCAGCCCGGGACTAGCGGTGGATAGCACAGATACGCAGTATTTT.

The chain links TRBV6-5 to TRBJ2-1; D may be TRBD1 (6 bases). V was clipped by 11 bases and J by 2 bases, with 19 bases between them. The CDR3 sequence is 15 residues long. In germline, CDR1 is MNHEY, CDR2 SVGAGI. CDR3: CASRSTGLTYNEQFF. CDR3 bases: TGTGCCTCTAGGTCTACAGGGCTGACCTACAATGAGCAGTTCTTC.

The V and J genes are TRBV9 and TRBJ1-3, with 8 bases aligning to TRBD1. Germline CDR1 and CDR2: SGDLS and YYNGEE. J was trimmed by 0 bases and V by 3 bases; bases with no gene match: 5. This CDR3 spans 16 amino acids. The CDR3 loop reads CASSAGTGLSGNTIYF. In DNA, the CDR3 is TGTGCCAGCAGCGCCGGGACAGGCCTCTCTGGAAACACCATATATTTT.

The chain carries TRBV24-1 and TRBJ2-5; the match to TRBD2 covers 7 bases. Trimming cost V 2 bases and J 6 bases; bases outside gene matches: 17. The CDR3 has 18 residues. Germline V gives CDR1 KGHDR, CDR2 SFDVKD. The CDR3 region is CATSDWDSGTTGGKTQYF. The CDR3 DNA reads as TGTGCCACCAGTGATTGGGACTCCGGGACGACGGGGGGAAAGACCCAGTACTTC.

This CDR3 is CASSLGTGGYGYTF. The CDR3 coding sequence is TGTGCCAGCAGCTTGGGGACAGGGGGGTATGGCTACACCTTC. This chain uses TRBV5-6 with TRBJ1-2; 10 nucleotides line up with TRBD1. The CDR3 sequence is 14 residues long. V shed 0 bases and J 5 bases; nucleotides not matched to a gene: 1. CDR1 and CDR2 (germline): SGHDT, YYEEEE. Complete variable domain (other parts from reference TRBV5-6 and TRBJ1-2): DAGVTQSPTHLIKTRGQQVTLRCSPKSGHDTVSWYQQALGQGPQFIFQYYEEEERQRGNFPDRFSGHQFPNYSSELNVNALLLGDSALYLCASSLGTGGYGYTFGSGTRLTVV.

This chain uses TRBV27 with TRBJ1-6; D might be TRBD1 (6 bases). Trimming cost V 2 bases and J 10 bases, with 12 bases left between them. There are 14 residues in the CDR3. Germline V CDR1 and CDR2: MNHEY, SMNVEV (reference sequence). The CDR3 bases are TGTGCCAGCAGTTTAGAGACAGGCAACTCACCCCTCCACTTT. Its translation is CASSLETGNSPLHF.

CDR3 amino acids: CASSVGQALKAQYF. The CDR3 DNA is TGTGCCAGCAGCGTCGGACAGGCGCTGAAGGCCCAGTACTTC. The chain uses TRBV14 and TRBJ2-5, with 7 positions matching TRBD1. CDR1 is SGHDN, CDR2 FVKESK, per germline. This CDR3 comprises 14 residues. The V gene end was trimmed by 5 bases and the J gene end by 9 bases; junction bases not matched to a gene: 12.

The V call is TRBV7-8, the J call TRBJ2-7; 7 bases are shared with TRBD1. CDR1 and CDR2 (germline): SGHVS, FQNEAQ. The CDR3 runs 15 residues. The V gene end was trimmed by 3 bases and the J gene end by 4 bases; junction bases not matched to a gene: 9. The CDR3 DNA sequence: TGTGCCAGCAGCTTCAGACAGGGCGGGTTATACGAGCAGTACTTC. Encoded protein: CASSFRQGGLYEQYF.

There are a few counts of this clone. The chain joins TRBV9 to TRBJ1-3, with D perhaps TRBD1 (6 bases). Per germline, CDR1 SGDLS and CDR2 YYNGEE. This CDR3 has 18 amino acids. The V and J ends lost 1 base and 4 bases respectively, with 21 bases between them. CDR3 protein: CASSVYGPGDPGGNTIYF. In nucleotides, the CDR3 is TGTGCCAGCAGCGTATACGGCCCAGGGGATCCGGGAGGAAACACCATATATTTT.

A word on this clone: Germline and junction disagree at one end, which may indicate a read error. The chain is built from TRBV6-5 and TRBJ2-7; unclear D gene. The CDR3 loop spans 11 amino acids. Germline lookup yields CDR1 MNHEY and CDR2 SVGAGI. CDR3 region: CSSRSFYEQYF. The CDR3 DNA sequence: TGCTCGAGTCGGTCCTTCTACGAGCAGTACTTC.

The gene calls are TRBV10-3 and TRBJ1-6, with TRBD1 matching over 7 bases. CDR3 length equals 14 residues. Germline lookup yields CDR1 ENHRY and CDR2 SYGVKD. V trimming: 9 bases; J trimming: 6 bases; junction bases outside the gene matches: 8. The CDR3 region has the DNA TGTGCCATTGCGTGGGACAGAATTAATTCACCCCTCCACTTT. Protein sequence: CAIAWDRINSPLHF.

The chain employs TRBV5-8 and TRBJ2-2, with 9 bases lining up with TRBD1. Germline CDR1 reads SGHTS; CDR2 reads YDEGEE. The J segment lost 8 bases and the V segment lost 0 bases, leaving 5 bases of the junction unmatched. The CDR3 runs 15 residues. The CDR3 DNA sequence: TGTGCCAGCAGCTTGGAGGGACAGGGTAGGGGGGAGCTGTTTTTT. The encoded protein is CASSLEGQGRGELFF.

The chain couples TRBV6-5 to TRBJ2-1; 10 bases align to TRBD2. Looked up from germline, CDR1 is MNHEY and CDR2 is SVGAGI. The CDR3 is made up of 14 amino acids. The V gene end was trimmed by 6 bases and the J gene end by 7 bases; junction bases not matched to a gene: 6. CDR3 bases: TGTGCCAGCAGGAGAAGCGGGGGGGTGAATGAGCAGTTCTTC. This sequence encodes CASRRSGGVNEQFF.

V usage is TRBV5-1 and J usage is TRBJ2-7; weak D call: TRBD2 (6 bases). The CDR3 sequence is 14 residues long. CDR1 is SGHRS and CDR2 is YFSETQ in the germline V gene. Trimming removed 0 bases at V and 3 bases at J, with 10 bases between. This chain's CDR3 is CASSLVAENYEQYF. The CDR3 DNA reads TGCGCCAGCAGCTTGGTAGCGGAGAACTACGAGCAGTACTTC.

This clone appeared a single time. In nucleotides, the CDR3 is TGTGCCAGCAATAGCCCGGGACAGAGCGCCTCTGGGGCCAACGTCCTGACTTTC. It translates to CASNSPGQSASGANVLTF. The chain is built from TRBV2 and TRBJ2-6; 7 bases are a match to TRBD1. The CDR3 extends over 18 amino acids. From germline, CDR1 is SNHLY and CDR2 FYNNEI. With 7 bases clipped from V and 0 bases from J, the junction kept 12 bases outside the gene matches.

The chain uses TRBV7-9 and TRBJ2-2; no clear D gene. V shed 0 bases and J shed 6 bases, with 8 bases lying between them. The CDR3 loop spans 14 amino acids. The germline CDR1 and CDR2 sequences are SEHNR and FQNEAQ (reference sequence). The CDR3 loop reads CASSLAMVAGELFF. The CDR3, as DNA: TGTGCCAGCAGCTTAGCGATGGTAGCCGGGGAGCTGTTTTTT.

The rearrangement uses TRBV2 and TRBJ1-5, with D hard to call. This CDR3 is 16 amino acids long. Per germline, CDR1 SNHLY and CDR2 FYNNEI. Trimming took off 1 base at V and 0 bases at J, with 10 bases between the two ends. CDR3 residues: CASSEDPRYSNQPQHF. CDR3 sequence (DNA): TGTGCCAGCAGTGAAGATCCCAGATATAGCAATCAGCCCCAGCATTTT.

The chain is built from TRBV19 and TRBJ1-4; D unclear. Germline V gene data show CDR1 as LNHDA and CDR2 as SQIVND (reference sequence). The CDR3 contains 12 residues. The V end lost 5 bases, the J end lost 8 bases, and 9 bases lay between the germline ends. This chain's CDR3 is CASSWAGEKLFF. DNA of the CDR3: TGTGCCAGTAGTTGGGCCGGCGAAAAACTGTTTTTT.

The chain employs TRBV11-2 and TRBJ1-3; D ambiguous. CDR3 length: 16 residues. The germline V and J ends were trimmed by 1 base and 0 bases, with 10 bases remaining between them. Looked up from germline, CDR1 is SGHAT and CDR2 is FQNNGV. This chain's CDR3 is CASSLGAGLSGNTIYF. CDR3 sequence (DNA): TGTGCCAGCAGCTTAGGGGCAGGCCTCTCTGGAAACACCATATATTTT.